This T cell receptor beta chain was sequenced in a study of T cell responses to AZD1222 COVID-19 vaccine (dated by TCRdb to the early 2020s). A note on the overall study: AZD1222 recipients given second doses at about 4 weeks or at about 12 weeks were pooled, since spike-specific TCR depth and breadth were not found to differ between the two schedules. TCR sequencing covered 230 or so trial participants: about 210 given two doses of AZD1222 and about 26 given two doses of MenACWY control vaccine. Trial participants were enrolled into age subgroups of 18-55, 56-69 and 70-plus years, which contained around 150, 28 and 57 TCR-sequenced participants, respectively.

The CDR3, cysteine through phenylalanine, is 14 amino acids long. Only CDR3 DNA is held: 42 bases, read in frame from base 1. Trimming takes 0 bases from V and 8 bases from J, and the germline ends sit 13 bases apart. CDR1 and CDR2 are drawn from the germline V gene: SGHTA, FQGNSA. Sample time point, as interpreted from the label and publication: baseline before first vaccination. The vaccinee samples were drawn from two UK trials, COV001 and COV002, one of which was a single-blind randomized controlled phase 2/3 trial testing AZD1222 (ChAdOx1 nCoV-19) in healthy adults. For TCRbeta chain sequencing, PBMC samples were collected from trial participants at day 0 and at day 28 after the second dose. Comment on this clone: No antigen is known for it. The input lacks base qualities; no much larger clone sits a single base away.

The CDR3 regions of human TCRbeta chains were analyzed by immunosequencing. Under the source paper's analysis protocol: TCRs in the repertoires were matched against a reference library of SARS-CoV-2-specific TCRs that had been generated with the MIRA antigen-specificity platform. Breadth was defined as the fraction of unique TCRs that were SARS-CoV-2-associated. Depth was defined as the fraction of total T cells that were SARS-CoV-2-associated. Using the MIRA data, every spike-specific TCR was mapped to the spike region that the TCR reacted to and assigned to either a CD4 or a CD8 class. Log10-transformed breadth and depth values were compared by one-way ANOVA with Sidak's multiple comparisons tests. Entries here come from immuneACCESS through TCRdb and include only in-frame sequences with V and J called. Some clones fail to appear in such tables; in the studies checked, an unresolved V gene covers under half of the shortfall, and the cause of the remainder is unknown. That table is the source of V, J and clone size, and D and trimming were worked out from the DNA. The sample has 150,000 to 200,000 clones on record, approximately 90% of them singletons. 5% to 7% of the sample rests with the top ten.

The investigation overall reported the following: CD4 TCRs associated with the vaccine covered the entire spike protein, and the dominant responses were in regions 160-218 and 743-854. Reportedly, almost half of the unique spike-specific TCRs recognized epitopes lying outside the regions that are mutated in the B.1.351 and B.1.1.7 variants. The 56-69-year group was small, and its depth increase did not reach significance, likely because of low power. After two AZD1222 doses, both the breadth and the depth of spike-specific TCRs were significantly higher than at day 0 and than in MenACWY recipients. No day 14 peak-response samples were available, so repertoires were characterized only after the peak T cell response. Participants were mostly white British and included more females than males, and it was suggested by the authors that clonal diversity may have been underestimated. Only five or six AZD1222 recipients were SARS-CoV-2 seropositive at baseline, limiting conclusions about previously exposed vaccinees.

The source is an adult in good health. Material: peripheral blood, obtained on day 0 of AZD1222 vaccination. This chain joins TRBV7-2 to TRBJ1-2, with the D gene call left open. The DNA reads TGTGCCAGCAGCTTAGCTCCGGGAACGGGGGGCTACACCTTC. It translates to CASSLAPGTGGYTF.